The 13 T cell receptor beta chains in this list originate from one sample, sequenced in a study of PD-L1 blockade in urothelial cancer. Libraries were prepared by immunoSEQ multiplex PCR; TCRdb keeps only in-frame clonotypes and omits some of them. The data hold fewer than 50,000 clones, with about 93% observed a single time. The sequencing used PBMCs, collected around atezolizumab (anti-PD-L1) treatment. The origin of the receptors is a man aged 65 to 85 with urothelial cancer.

This clone was counted between two and nine times. V and J are TRBV6-1 and TRBJ1-5; maybe TRBD1 (6 bases). Trimming took 7 bases from V and 10 from J, leaving 20 bases between them. The CDR3 consists of 14 residues. The germline CDR1 and CDR2 sequences are MNHNS and SASEGT. The CDR3 sequence: CASTLRTVTVPQHF. CDR3 DNA: TGTGCCAGCACCCTCCGGACAGTAACTGTCCCCCAGCATTTT.

The V gene is TRBV30, the J gene TRBJ2-5; 7 bases are shared with TRBD1. With 5 bases clipped from V and 5 bases from J, the junction kept 8 bases outside the gene matches. This CDR3 region has 13 residues. Germline-derived CDR1 and CDR2 are GTSNPN and SVGIG (reference sequence). As DNA, the CDR3 is TGTGCCTGGGACGACAGGGATGGTGAGACCCAGTACTTC. This gives the protein CAWDDRDGETQYF.

The gene calls are TRBV18 and TRBJ1-2, with a possible D match to TRBD1 (5 bases). Germline loops: CDR1 KGHSH, CDR2 LQKENI. V lost 0 bases, J lost 4 bases, and 9 bases lay in between. This CDR3 spans 14 amino acids. The CDR3, as DNA: TGTGCCAGCTCACCACCGGGGGGTGGCTATGGCTACACCTTC. It translates to CASSPPGGGYGYTF.

This chain uses TRBV7-9 with TRBJ1-1; tentatively, D is TRBD1 (6 bases). The ends were cut back, 5 bases at V and 5 bases at J, with 21 bases in the middle. The CDR3 consists of 16 residues. Germline V lookup: CDR1 SEHNR, CDR2 FQNEAQ (reference sequence). This CDR3 reads CASSATRGAMGTEAFF. CDR3 nucleotides: TGTGCCAGCAGCGCTACACGGGGGGCTATGGGGACTGAAGCTTTCTTT.

This clone occurred a few times. The CDR3 spells CASTGQTNYGYTF. For the CDR3, the DNA is TGTGCCAGCACGGGACAGACTAACTATGGCTACACCTTC. The chain carries TRBV2 and TRBJ1-2; TRBD1 aligns across 7 bases. With V trimmed by 7 bases and J by 0 bases, 2 bases remained unmatched. The CDR3 runs 13 residues. Germline V gene lookup returns CDR1 SNHLY and CDR2 FYNNEI.

This chain links TRBV27 with TRBJ1-2; weak D call: TRBD1 (5 bases). This CDR3 contains 16 residues. CDR1 and CDR2 (germline): MNHEY, SMNVEV (reference sequence). Between the trimmed V and J ends, which lost 3 bases and 7 bases, there was a span of 21 bases. CDR3 loop: CASSFLGTHGRGGYTF. The CDR3 DNA reads as TGTGCCAGCAGTTTCCTAGGCACTCACGGAAGGGGTGGCTACACCTTC.

This clone has a single count. The rearrangement uses TRBV25-1 and TRBJ2-2; 7 nucleotides line up with TRBD2. This CDR3 spans 15 amino acids. Trimming removed 5 bases from V and 4 bases from J; junction bases left unmatched: 7. The V gene's germline CDR1 is MGHDK and CDR2 SYGVNS. The CDR3 loop reads CASSMGGRGTGELFF. The CDR3 DNA sequence: TGTGCCAGCAGTATGGGGGGGAGAGGCACCGGGGAGCTGTTTTTT. The variable domain in full, completed from reference TRBV25-1 and TRBJ2-2, reads EADIYQTPRYLVIGTGKKITLECSQTMGHDKMYWYQQDPGMELHLIHYSYGVNSTEKGDLSSESTVSRIRTEHFPLTLESARPSHTSQYLCASSMGGRGTGELFFGEGSRLTVL.

This clone is judged medium-sized (0.01 to 0.1%). This chain connects TRBV5-1 to TRBJ2-1; 10 nucleotides line up with TRBD2. Germline CDR1 and CDR2: SGHRS and YFSETQ. After removal of 4 bases from V and 0 bases from J, the junction contained 7 bases not matched to a gene. The CDR3 runs to 17 residues. The CDR3 bases are TGCGCCAGCAGCCGGACTAGCGGCTGGAGCTCCTACAATGAGCAGTTCTTC. Amino acid sequence: CASSRTSGWSSYNEQFF.

The chain has TRBV4-1 and TRBJ2-5, with TRBD2 identical over 10 bases. This CDR3 contains 14 residues. The germline V gene has CDR1 MGHRA and CDR2 YSYEKL. J was trimmed by 3 bases and V by 6 bases; bases with no gene match: 4. The CDR3 DNA sequence: TGCGCCAGCAGTACCGGGACTAGCGAAGAGACCCAGTACTTC. It codes for CASSTGTSEETQYF.

The gene calls are TRBV7-8 and TRBJ2-3, with TRBD1 as a possible D gene (5 bases). V was pared by 4 bases and J by 2 bases, with 13 bases between. Germline CDR1 reads SGHVS; CDR2 reads FQNEAQ. The CDR3 sequence is 15 residues long. CDR3 sequence: CASSYRQSPTDTQYF. The CDR3 nucleotides are TGTGCCAGCAGCTACCGACAGAGCCCCACAGATACGCAGTATTTT.

This chain uses TRBV27 with TRBJ2-1, with 8 nucleotides matching TRBD2. This CDR3 comprises 14 residues. Per germline, CDR1 MNHEY and CDR2 SMNVEV (reference sequence). Losses at the gene ends were 4 bases for V and 4 bases for J; bases not matched to a gene: 3. The CDR3 DNA sequence: TGTGCCAGCAGTTCAGCTAGCGGGTACAATGAGCAGTTCTTC. It is translated as CASSSASGYNEQFF.

The chain combines TRBV14 with TRBJ1-2; D unresolved. Deletions cut 4 bases from V and 3 bases from J, with 6 bases between. CDR1 is SGHDN and CDR2 is FVKESK in the germline V gene. The CDR3 is 12 amino acids. The DNA of the CDR3 is TGTGCCAGCAGCCCTAACTACTATGGCTACACCTTC. Its protein is CASSPNYYGYTF.

The chain links TRBV5-1 to TRBJ2-7; 8 positions agree with TRBD1. This CDR3 comprises 14 residues. Germline V gives CDR1 SGHRS, CDR2 YFSETQ. The J segment lost 2 bases and the V segment lost 2 bases, leaving 3 bases of the junction unmatched. The CDR3 DNA sequence: TGCGCCAGCAGCTTCGGACAGGGCCCCTACGAGCAGTACTTC. This encodes CASSFGQGPYEQYF.